These 23 T cell receptor beta chains originate from one sample sequenced in a study of cytomegalovirus exposure and HLA in healthy donors. Both 60 Vbeta primers and 13 Jbeta primers went into the PCR. The protocol was immunoSEQ multiplex PCR, while the TCRdb copy is restricted to in-frame clones and leaves out a portion. The table includes roughly 150,000 clones, 64% detected once. Sequencing used PBMCs. These receptors all come from a woman aged 25 to 45 in good health and CMV-seropositive.

A single count supports this clone. CDR3 sequence: CASSSELFPRSTDTQYF. In DNA, the CDR3 is TGTGCCAGCAGCTCGGAGCTTTTTCCCCGTAGCACAGATACGCAGTATTTT. This chain joins TRBV7-8 and TRBJ2-3; D is unresolved. Germline V gene lookup returns CDR1 SGHVS and CDR2 FQNEAQ. Trimming stripped 4 bases from V and 0 bases from J, with 17 bases between. The CDR3 length is 17 residues.

This chain links TRBV21-1 with TRBJ2-7; the DNA was not used to check the table's D call, TRBD1. TRBV21-1 is classified as a pseudogene. The CDR3 loop spans 15 amino acids. CDR3 region: CASSKSGDRSYEQYF. In nucleotides, the CDR3 is TGTGCCAGCAGCAAAAGCGGAGACAGGAGCTACGAGCAGTACTTC.

In nucleotides, the CDR3 is TGCGCCAGCAGCTTGACAGGGTCCAGCGGCTACACCTTC. The encoded protein is CASSLTGSSGYTF. The chain employs TRBV5-1 and TRBJ1-2; possible D gene TRBD1, 6 bases. The germline CDR1 and CDR2 sequences are SGHRS and YFSETQ. The CDR3 is made up of 13 amino acids. V lost 1 base to trimming and J lost 8 bases, with 12 bases between them.

V and J are TRBV19 and TRBJ1-3, with 9 bases matching TRBD1. V dropped 6 bases and J dropped 2; count of bases not matched to a gene: 2. Germline CDR1 is LNHDA and CDR2 is SQIVND (reference sequence). The CDR3 has 14 amino acids. CDR3 sequence (DNA): TGTGCCAGTAGGTGGACAGGGGCTGGAAACACCATATATTTT. Translation: CASRWTGAGNTIYF.

This chain connects TRBV10-1 to TRBJ1-2, with a weak D call TRBD1 (6 bases). Per germline, CDR1 WNHNN and CDR2 SYGVQD (reference sequence). The CDR3 length is 13 residues. V lost 3 bases and J 4 bases, leaving 9 bases between the germline ends. The CDR3 is CASSDGQTYGYTF. In DNA, the CDR3 is TGCGCCAGCAGTGATGGACAGACCTATGGCTACACCTTC.

This clone was found a few times. The gene calls are TRBV6-1 and TRBJ2-7, with TRBD2 as a possible D gene (5 bases). From germline, CDR1 is MNHNS and CDR2 SASEGT. The CDR3 runs to 15 residues. The V gene lost 8 bases and the J gene lost 0 bases, with 17 bases spanning the gap. The CDR3 here is CASRLELAGSYEQYF. CDR3 DNA sequence: TGTGCCAGCCGCTTGGAGCTAGCTGGCTCCTACGAGCAGTACTTC.

V usage is TRBV6-1 and J usage is TRBJ2-5; D may be TRBD2 (7 bases). This CDR3 is 14 amino acids long. The germline CDR1 and CDR2 sequences are MNHNS and SASEGT. V lost 8 bases, J lost 4 bases, and 17 bases lay in between. DNA for the CDR3: TGTGCCAGCGAGGGGGGAGGGCCGGGAGAGACCCAGTACTTC. Protein product: CASEGGGPGETQYF.

There are a few counts of this clone. The V and J genes are TRBV10-2 and TRBJ1-1, with D possibly matching TRBD1 (5 bases). V lost 11 bases, J lost 7 bases, and 17 bases lay in between. From germline, CDR1 is WSHSY and CDR2 SAAADI. The CDR3 length is 12 residues. The CDR3 here is CAVLGGGLEAFF. The CDR3 DNA reads as TGCGCCGTATTGGGGGGGGGACTTGAAGCTTTCTTT.

V and J are TRBV7-6 and TRBJ1-1, with 8 bases lining up with TRBD1. Trimming took 4 bases from V and 6 from J; bases not matched to a gene: 4. CDR1 and CDR2 from the germline V gene are SGHVS and FNYEAQ. The CDR3 covers 13 residues. As DNA, the CDR3 is TGTGCCAGCAGCTGGACAGGGAAGGCTGAAGCTTTCTTT. It codes for CASSWTGKAEAFF.

The J gene is TRBJ1-5, the V gene TRBV4-2, with a possible D match to TRBD1 (5 bases). This CDR3 is built from 14 residues. Trimming pared 4 bases from V and 8 bases from J, leaving 15 bases between. The germline V gene encodes CDR1 LGHNA and CDR2 YNFKEQ. The DNA of the CDR3 is TGTGCCAGCAGCCCCGGGGAGGGGCACAAGCCCCAGCATTTT. Translation: CASSPGEGHKPQHF.

The chain recombines TRBV7-3 with TRBJ1-6; D unclear. Germline lookup yields CDR1 SGHTA and CDR2 FQGTGA. The CDR3 contains 13 residues. V lost 0 bases and J lost 9, with 6 bases in between. This CDR3 reads CASSLTGGSPLHF. As DNA, the CDR3 is TGTGCCAGCAGCTTAACAGGCGGTTCACCCCTCCACTTT.

The chain recombines TRBV10-3 with TRBJ1-2; unclear D gene. Trimming took 0 bases from V and 1 from J, leaving 9 bases between them. This CDR3 spans 15 amino acids. Germline lookup yields CDR1 ENHRY and CDR2 SYGVKD. Written as DNA, the CDR3 is TGTGCCATCAGTGAGTCCCCACAAATTAACTATGGCTACACCTTC. This encodes CAISESPQINYGYTF.

As to this clone: At one end, the junction sequence differs from germline, possibly due to a read error. The V and J genes are TRBV7-9 and TRBJ1-1, with 8 bases aligning to TRBD1. The CDR3 is 12 residues long. Germline V lookup: CDR1 SEHNR, CDR2 FQNEAQ (reference sequence). The CDR3 protein is CSSSYGQGSPFF. The CDR3 DNA is TGTTCCAGCAGCTATGGACAGGGATCGCCTTTCTTT.

This clone turned up a few times. The chain has TRBV14 and TRBJ2-1; D possibly corresponds to TRBD1 (6 bases). Trimming took off 4 bases at V and 6 bases at J, with 16 bases between the two ends. Germline V lookup: CDR1 SGHDN, CDR2 FVKESK. The CDR3 is 15 amino acids. CDR3 residues: CASSLYHRVINEQFF. The CDR3 DNA sequence: TGTGCCAGCAGCCTATACCACAGGGTGATCAATGAGCAGTTCTTC.

V gene TRBV6-6 combines with J gene TRBJ1-3, with D possibly matching TRBD1 (5 bases). V was cut by 8 bases and J by 0 bases, with 17 bases left in between. Germline values: CDR1 MNHNY, CDR2 SVGAGI (reference sequence). CDR3 length: 16 amino acids. The CDR3 bases are TGTGCCAGCGGACTAAGACAGTCGAGCTCTGGAAACACCATATATTTT. Encoded protein: CASGLRQSSSGNTIYF.

The rearrangement uses TRBV2 and TRBJ1-2; D perhaps matches TRBD1 (5 bases). CDR1 and CDR2 (germline): SNHLY, FYNNEI. The CDR3 totals 11 residues. V lost 8 bases and J lost 6, with 10 bases in between. The CDR3 DNA is TGTGCCAGCGGGGTAGGGGATGGCTACACCTTC. It codes for CASGVGDGYTF.

For the CDR3, the DNA is TGTGCCAGCAGCTTGAGACCGGGACTCCTGAAAAACTATGGCTACACCTTC. This translates into CASSLRPGLLKNYGYTF. This sequence joins TRBV27 and TRBJ1-2; tentative D call: TRBD1 (5 bases). The CDR3 length is 17 residues. V was trimmed by 6 bases and J by 2 bases, leaving 22 bases between them. The germline V gene encodes CDR1 MNHEY and CDR2 SMNVEV (reference sequence).

The rearrangement uses TRBV10-3 and TRBJ2-1; a weak D match, TRBD2 (5 bases). The CDR3 is 14 residues long. V lost 1 base and J lost 7, with 11 bases in between. Germline-derived CDR1 and CDR2 are ENHRY and SYGVKD. CDR3 in amino acids: CAISEFEEVNEQFF. The CDR3, as DNA: TGTGCCATCAGTGAGTTTGAGGAGGTTAATGAGCAGTTCTTC.

The V and J genes are TRBV5-1 and TRBJ1-1; TRBD1 might be the D (5 bases). Deletions cut 7 bases from V and 1 base from J, with 11 bases between. There are 13 residues in the CDR3. The V gene's germline CDR1 is SGHRS and CDR2 YFSETQ. The chain's CDR3 is CASGAGKNTEAFF. The CDR3 coding sequence is TGCGCCAGCGGGGCAGGGAAGAACACTGAAGCTTTCTTT.

The chain links TRBV7-2 to TRBJ2-3; D gene unclear. The CDR3 consists of 11 residues. Germline values: CDR1 SGHTA, CDR2 FQGNSA. Deletions cut 3 bases from V and 7 bases from J, with 5 bases between. CDR3: CASSLLNTQYF. The CDR3 nucleotides read TGTGCCAGCAGCTTGCTAAATACGCAGTATTTT. Supplemented by reference TRBV7-2 and TRBJ2-3, the full variable domain reads GAGVSQSPSNKVTEKGKDVELRCDPISGHTALYWYRQSLGQGLEFLIYFQGNSAPDKSGLPSDRFSAERTGGSVSTLTIQRTQQEDSAVYLCASSLLNTQYFGPGTRLTVL.

The rearrangement uses TRBV10-1 and TRBJ2-7; D uncertain. This CDR3 region has 13 residues. Trimming took 4 bases from V and 3 from J, leaving 10 bases between them. Germline V gene sequence: CDR1 WNHNN, CDR2 SYGVQD (reference sequence). The CDR3 is CASSVGRFYEQYF. In nucleotides, the CDR3 is TGCGCCAGCAGTGTTGGCCGCTTCTACGAGCAGTACTTC.

The V and J genes are TRBV5-1 and TRBJ2-2; D possibly corresponds to TRBD2 (5 bases). This CDR3 is 16 amino acids long. In germline, CDR1 is SGHRS, CDR2 YFSETQ. V lost 5 bases, J lost 1 base, and 15 bases lay in between. Here the CDR3 DNA reads TGCGCCAGCAGTGAACATCCCAGCGGGAACACCGGGGAGCTGTTTTTT. As protein: CASSEHPSGNTGELFF.

The CDR3 nucleotides are TGTGCCAGCAGCACAGGTGGGGTCGCTTTCTTT. It codes for CASSTGGVAFF. V and J are TRBV7-9 and TRBJ1-1; D is perhaps TRBD1 (5 bases). The CDR3 covers 11 residues. Trimming took off 5 bases at V and 11 bases at J, with 12 bases between the two ends. Germline V CDR1 and CDR2: SEHNR, FQNEAQ (reference sequence).